The source of this TCR beta chain is a study of vaccination and CD4 T cells after COVID-19. Turning to the study itself: Each participant underwent a two-dose regimen of either the BNT162b2 or the mRNA-1273 vaccine.

The length of the CDR3 is 16 residues. Germline-derived CDR1 and CDR2 are MGHRA and YSYEKL. V trimming: 2 bases; J trimming: 3 bases; junction bases outside the gene matches: 7. For this clonotype: Its antigen is still unknown.

Points from the study as a whole: SARS-CoV-2-reactive clonotypes showed a nonsignificant median rise from about 20 to 38. The median proportion of reactive clones detected only post-vaccination in convalescent patients was 65% to 90%. Researchers looked at relatively few convalescent patients and had no early post-infection timepoints.

Using its own MiXCR run on the PCR reads, TCRdb lists one record per CDR3 protein. Of about 15,000 distinct CDR3 sequences in the sample, less than 75% are singletons; the top ten hold 1.1%. Sample: CD4+ T cells from blood, taken after SARS-CoV-2 vaccination. The chain couples TRBV4-1 to TRBJ2-7, with 10 bases identical to TRBD2. The TCR was taken from a human donor who had recovered from COVID-19. The CDR3 reads CASSQPTASGSYEQYF. The DNA of the CDR3 is TGCGCCAGCAGCCAACCGACGGCTAGCGGGAGCTACGAGCAGTACTTC.